This TCR beta chain was observed in a study of cytomegalovirus exposure and HLA in healthy donors. PCR employed 60 Vbeta and 13 Jbeta primers. Only in-frame clones appear in the TCRdb table, and some are missing; sequencing was by immunoSEQ multiplex PCR. The table lists about 150,000 clones, roughly 74% of them singletons. In germline, CDR1 is LNHDA, CDR2 SQIVND (reference sequence). Trimming at V came to 7 bases and at J to 0 bases, leaving 6 bases not matched to a gene. CDR3 length equals 16 residues. There are a few counts of this clone. The sample comprised PBMCs. The TCR sequence derives from a man younger than 35 in good health and CMV-seronegative. The chain couples TRBV19 to TRBJ1-6; TRBD1 agrees at 7 bases. This CDR3 is CASTQDRHSYNSPLHF. DNA of the CDR3: TGTGCCAGTACCCAGGACAGGCACTCCTATAATTCACCCCTCCACTTT. Using reference TRBV19 and TRBJ1-6 for the parts outside the CDR3, the full variable domain is DGGITQSPKYLFRKEGQNVTLSCEQNLNHDAMYWYRQDPGQGLRLIYYSQIVNDFQKGDIAEGYSVSREKKESFPLTVTSAQKNPTAFYLCASTQDRHSYNSPLHFGNGTRLTVT.